The 32 T cell receptor beta chains below all came from one sample that was sequenced in a study of shared clonotypes between healthy human individuals. TCRdb's copy holds only in-frame clones and misses some; the assay was immunoSEQ multiplex PCR. The table has approximately 810,000 clones, around 92% seen once. The naive CD8 fraction comprised CD45RO-negative cells positively selected for CCR7 and excluded terminally differentiated effector memory CD45RA+ cells. The specimen was naive CD8+ T cells sorted from blood. The source is a man aged 30-40 years in good health.

This clone was seen just once. This rearrangement joins TRBV5-1 to TRBJ2-7; 9 nucleotides line up with TRBD1. This CDR3 has 15 residues. Per the germline V gene, CDR1 is SGHRS and CDR2 is YFSETQ. The V segment lost 1 base and the J segment 3 bases; nucleotides outside the gene matches: 5. The CDR3 is CASSLNTGGFYEQYF. For the CDR3, the DNA is TGCGCCAGCAGCTTGAACACAGGGGGCTTCTACGAGCAGTACTTC.

The chain employs TRBV18 and TRBJ2-2; 10 nucleotides align to TRBD2. V shed 3 bases, J shed 3 bases, and the junction held 7 bases outside the gene matches. The CDR3 runs 17 residues. Germline V CDR1 and CDR2: KGHSH, LQKENI. This CDR3 is CASSPTSGPTYTGELFF. The CDR3 bases are TGTGCCAGCTCACCGACTAGCGGGCCCACGTACACCGGGGAGCTGTTTTTT.

CDR3 DNA sequence: TGCAGCGTTGATGGGGCCTCCAGGGACCTAGCGGGAGGGCCCTACGAGCAGTACTTC. Its protein is CSVDGASRDLAGGPYEQYF. V usage is TRBV29-1 and J usage is TRBJ2-7; TRBD2 matches at 12 bases. Looked up from germline, CDR1 is SQVTM and CDR2 is ANQGSEA. This CDR3 comprises 19 residues. V was pared by 3 bases and J by 2 bases, with 17 bases of the junction left unmatched.

A word on this clone: Additional DNA sequences in this sample encode the identical CDR3. The J gene is TRBJ1-1, the V gene TRBV9; D unclear. V was trimmed by 0 bases and J by 5 bases, leaving 2 bases between them. Germline-derived CDR1 and CDR2 are SGDLS and YYNGEE. The CDR3 is made up of 11 amino acids. CDR3: CASSVVTEAFF. The DNA of the CDR3 is TGTGCCAGCAGCGTAGTTACTGAAGCTTTCTTT.

V is TRBV7-6 and J is TRBJ2-5; 7 bases match TRBD2. This CDR3 region has 17 residues. Losses at the gene ends were 4 bases for V and 5 bases for J; bases not matched to a gene: 16. Germline CDR1 is SGHVS and CDR2 is FNYEAQ. The CDR3 reads CASSSQAPLAGVETQYF. In DNA, the CDR3 is TGTGCCAGCAGCTCCCAGGCTCCCCTTGCGGGAGTGGAGACCCAGTACTTC.

The chain uses TRBV14 and TRBJ2-1; weak D call: TRBD1 (5 bases). Germline V CDR1 and CDR2: SGHDN, FVKESK. V was clipped by 1 base and J by 7 bases, with 14 bases between them. The CDR3 is 15 amino acids. CDR3: CASSQVVVGANEQFF. The CDR3 coding sequence is TGTGCCAGCAGCCAAGTGGTTGTAGGGGCAAATGAGCAGTTCTTC.

The CDR3, as DNA: TGCAGCGTTGAAGATCCCGCCGGGTACGAGCAGTACTTC. This gives the protein CSVEDPAGYEQYF. The V and J genes are TRBV29-1 and TRBJ2-7; D remains unclear. Germline loops: CDR1 SQVTM, CDR2 ANQGSEA. This CDR3 region has 13 residues. V lost 0 bases, J lost 4 bases, and 10 bases lay in between.

J is TRBJ1-5 and V is TRBV19; no definite D call. V gave up 3 bases and J gave up 0 bases, with 12 bases separating them. Germline loops: CDR1 LNHDA, CDR2 SQIVND (reference sequence). The CDR3 length is 16 residues. The CDR3 region has the DNA TGTGCCAGTAGTATCGACGGTCCCTATAGCAATCAGCCCCAGCATTTT. Residues: CASSIDGPYSNQPQHF.

The rearrangement links TRBV5-1 to TRBJ2-5; 7 nucleotides align to TRBD1. The length of the CDR3 is 15 residues. CDR1 is SGHRS and CDR2 is YFSETQ in the germline V gene. V dropped 3 bases and J dropped 1; count of bases not matched to a gene: 6. The CDR3 here is CASSSTGATQETQYF. Written as DNA, the CDR3 is TGCGCCAGCAGCTCAACAGGGGCGACCCAAGAGACCCAGTACTTC.

CDR3 in DNA: TGTGCCAGCAGCTTCCTTGGGACTAGCTTAGATGAGCAGTTCTTC. Translation gives CASSFLGTSLDEQFF. The chain recombines TRBV7-9 with TRBJ2-1, with TRBD2 identical over 9 bases. V trimming: 3 bases; J trimming: 8 bases; junction bases outside the gene matches: 8. The CDR3 is 15 amino acids. CDR1 and CDR2 (germline): SEHNR, FQNEAQ (reference sequence).

This chain links TRBV4-1 with TRBJ1-3; the D is unclear. V shed 2 bases and J shed 4 bases, with 9 bases lying between them. Looked up from germline, CDR1 is MGHRA and CDR2 is YSYEKL. The CDR3 spans 14 residues. The CDR3 bases are TGCGCCAGCAGCCAACTGGGTTACGGAAACACCATATATTTT. It yields the protein CASSQLGYGNTIYF.

The chain recombines TRBV7-9 with TRBJ2-1, with 9 nucleotides matching TRBD2. The junction had 14 bases not matched to a gene; V was cut back by 5 bases and J by 9 bases. From germline, CDR1 is SEHNR and CDR2 FQNEAQ (reference sequence). The CDR3 is made up of 16 amino acids. CDR3 nucleotide sequence: TGTGCCAGCAGCCCCCCCCGGGGCGGGGGGGCAATTGAGCAGTTCTTC. Encoded protein: CASSPPRGGGAIEQFF.

This clone was picked up one time. The chain uses TRBV30 and TRBJ2-2; no definite D call. CDR1 is GTSNPN and CDR2 is SVGIG in the germline V gene (reference sequence). The CDR3 is made up of 15 amino acids. The ends were cut back, 0 bases at V and 0 bases at J, with 8 bases in the middle. The CDR3 loop is CAWSVVLSNTGELFF. The CDR3 bases are TGTGCCTGGAGTGTAGTACTGTCGAACACCGGGGAGCTGTTTTTT.

This chain links TRBV10-2 with TRBJ2-7, with TRBD2 identical over 9 bases. Germline loops: CDR1 WSHSY, CDR2 SAAADI. The length of the CDR3 is 15 residues. With V trimmed by 2 bases and J by 4 bases, 6 bases remained unmatched. CDR3: CASSEIIAGAYEQYF. The CDR3 DNA reads TGCGCCAGCAGTGAGATAATAGCGGGAGCTTACGAGCAGTACTTC.

The V and J genes are TRBV28 and TRBJ2-7, with 7 bases that match TRBD2. CDR1 is MDHEN and CDR2 is SYDVKM in the germline V gene. The CDR3 totals 14 residues. V shed 6 bases, J shed 4 bases, and the junction held 9 bases outside the gene matches. CDR3 region: CASSPGLVVYEQYF. DNA for the CDR3: TGTGCCAGCAGCCCAGGACTAGTTGTATACGAGCAGTACTTC.

This clone was observed once. The V and J genes are TRBV29-1 and TRBJ1-1; D is undetermined. Germline assignment: CDR1 SQVTM and CDR2 ANQGSEA. This CDR3 comprises 14 residues. Trimming took off 8 bases at V and 5 bases at J, with 21 bases between the two ends. The CDR3 region is CSSLNRGTKTEAFF. Here the CDR3 DNA reads TGCAGCTCTTTGAACCGGGGTACAAAGACTGAAGCTTTCTTT.

The chain joins TRBV6-4 to TRBJ2-3; perhaps TRBD2 as D (6 bases). Trimming stripped 8 bases from V and 6 bases from J, with 15 bases between. Germline CDR1 reads MRHNA; CDR2 reads SNTAGT. The CDR3 runs to 13 residues. This CDR3 is CASRVILADTQYF. Here the CDR3 DNA reads TGTGCCAGCCGAGTGATTCTAGCGGATACGCAGTATTTT.

The J gene is TRBJ2-7, the V gene TRBV4-1, with 9 bases lining up with TRBD1. Germline loops: CDR1 MGHRA, CDR2 YSYEKL. The V segment lost 4 bases and the J segment 5 bases; nucleotides outside the gene matches: 12. The CDR3 spans 16 residues. The CDR3 here is CASSPEQGAVIDEQYF. The DNA for the CDR3 is TGCGCCAGCAGCCCGGAACAGGGGGCTGTGATCGACGAGCAGTACTTC.

About this clone itself: Additional DNA sequences in this sample encode the identical CDR3. The chain is built from TRBV7-2 and TRBJ2-7, with 14 bases that match TRBD2. Germline CDR1 is SGHTA and CDR2 is FQGNSA. The V gene end was trimmed by 1 base and the J gene end by 7 bases; junction bases not matched to a gene: 3. This CDR3 spans 15 amino acids. The CDR3 DNA sequence: TGTGCCAGCAGCTTAGGGGGACTAGCGGGAGTTGAGCAGTACTTC. As protein: CASSLGGLAGVEQYF.

The chain couples TRBV9 to TRBJ2-7, with a weak D call TRBD2 (7 bases). The V gene lost 0 bases and the J gene lost 5 bases, with 15 bases spanning the gap. The CDR3 consists of 15 residues. Germline V CDR1 and CDR2: SGDLS, YYNGEE. This chain's CDR3 is CASSVEGGTSDEQYF. CDR3 nucleotide sequence: TGTGCCAGCAGCGTAGAGGGGGGCACTAGCGACGAGCAGTACTTC.

V and J are TRBV11-2 and TRBJ2-7; D could derive from TRBD1 or TRBD2 (5 bases each). The V gene's germline CDR1 is SGHAT and CDR2 FQNNGV. The CDR3 consists of 12 residues. With 5 bases removed from V and 2 bases from J, the gap between germline ends came to 7 bases. CDR3 in amino acids: CASSRDPYEQYF. The CDR3, as DNA: TGTGCCAGCAGCAGGGACCCCTACGAGCAGTACTTC.

The chain links TRBV29-1 to TRBJ1-1; D unresolved. This CDR3 is built from 11 residues. The V end lost 4 bases, the J end lost 7 bases, and 10 bases lay between the germline ends. Germline CDR1 reads SQVTM; CDR2 reads ANQGSEA. CDR3 sequence: CSVVWSNEAFF. CDR3 coding DNA: TGCAGCGTTGTATGGAGTAATGAAGCTTTCTTT.

CDR3 sequence: CAWSQGQGYTEAFF. The CDR3 region has the DNA TGTGCCTGGAGTCAAGGACAGGGGTACACTGAAGCTTTCTTT. J is TRBJ1-1 and V is TRBV30; 9 bases are shared with TRBD1. This CDR3 has 14 residues. Germline CDR1 and CDR2: GTSNPN and SVGIG (reference sequence). With 2 bases clipped from V and 3 bases from J, the junction kept 4 bases outside the gene matches.

This clone was observed a few times. This chain links TRBV7-9 with TRBJ2-7; D is possibly TRBD2 (6 bases). Germline-derived CDR1 and CDR2 are SEHNR and FQNEAQ (reference sequence). There are 13 residues in the CDR3. V was cut by 7 bases and J by 1 base, with 11 bases left in between. CDR3 sequence: CASTSGVSYEQYF. In DNA, the CDR3 is TGTGCCAGCACCTCGGGGGTGTCCTACGAGCAGTACTTC. The complete variable domain, with remaining parts taken from reference TRBV7-9 and TRBJ2-7, reads DTGVSQNPRHKITKRGQNVTFRCDPISEHNRLYWYRQTLGQGPEFLTYFQNEAQLEKSRLLSDRFSAERPKGSFSTLEIQRTEQGDSAMYLCASTSGVSYEQYFGPGTRLTVT.

The CDR3 reads CASSQVRDYEQYF. The CDR3, as DNA: TGCGCCAGCAGCCAAGTTCGGGACTACGAGCAGTACTTC. The chain employs TRBV4-1 and TRBJ2-7; the D gene is possibly TRBD2 (5 bases). This CDR3 is built from 13 residues. Between the trimmed V and J ends, which lost 1 base and 3 bases, there was a span of 7 bases. From germline, CDR1 is MGHRA and CDR2 YSYEKL.

The rearrangement links TRBV7-8 to TRBJ1-1; a possible D gene is TRBD1 (6 bases). This CDR3 contains 17 residues. Germline CDR1 SGHVS, CDR2 FQNEAQ. Deletions cut 4 bases from V and 0 bases from J, with 18 bases between. Here the CDR3 DNA reads TGTGCCAGCAGCTATTGGCCAGGGAGGGACATGAACACTGAAGCTTTCTTT. It specifies CASSYWPGRDMNTEAFF.

The sample holds one count of this clone. CDR3 sequence reads: CASSYVALAGGYEQYF. The CDR3 DNA reads TGTGCCAGCAGTTACGTCGCGCTAGCGGGAGGATACGAGCAGTACTTC. The chain is built from TRBV6-6 and TRBJ2-7, with 11 bases that match TRBD2. CDR1 is MNHNY and CDR2 is SVGAGI in the germline V gene (reference sequence). V was clipped by 2 bases and J by 4 bases; unmatched bases: 7. There are 16 residues in the CDR3.

V and J are TRBV28 and TRBJ2-1; 7 nucleotides align to TRBD2. Trimming cost V 5 bases and J 7 bases; bases outside gene matches: 8. Germline assignment: CDR1 MDHEN and CDR2 SYDVKM. The CDR3 totals 14 residues. In DNA form, the CDR3 reads TGTGCCAGCAGTGTCATTAGCGGGCTAAATGAGCAGTTCTTC. Translating gives CASSVISGLNEQFF.

The chain couples TRBV28 to TRBJ1-6; D gene ambiguous. Germline CDR1 MDHEN, CDR2 SYDVKM. This CDR3 contains 15 residues. V was shortened by 6 bases and J by 7 bases, with 16 bases between the two germline ends. The CDR3 sequence is CASSLRFERNSPLHF. CDR3 DNA: TGTGCCAGCAGCCTGCGGTTCGAACGGAATTCACCCCTCCACTTT.

The chain carries TRBV6-6 and TRBJ2-4; a possible D gene is TRBD2 (5 bases). Trimming pared 0 bases from V and 7 bases from J, leaving 13 bases between. CDR3 length equals 15 residues. The germline gives CDR1 MNHNY, CDR2 SVGAGI (reference sequence). CDR3 coding DNA: TGTGCCAGCAGTTACTCGAAGGCGGGCGGGAACATTCAGTACTTC. Amino acid sequence: CASSYSKAGGNIQYF.

CDR3 region: CASSLRWRDRETQYF. CDR3 DNA sequence: TGTGCCAGCAGCTTAAGGTGGCGAGACAGAGAGACCCAGTACTTC. This chain connects TRBV7-7 to TRBJ2-5; D is perhaps TRBD1 (5 bases). Germline V gives CDR1 SSHAT, CDR2 FNYEAQ (reference sequence). Trimming shortened V by 2 bases and J by 4 bases, and 14 bases separated the two germline ends. This CDR3 region has 15 residues.

To note about this clone: A far bigger clonotype differs at one base, so this is likely a read error. The identical CDR3 is also encoded by other nucleotide sequences in the sample. This chain uses TRBV27 with TRBJ2-7; maybe TRBD2 (6 bases). There are 12 residues in the CDR3. CDR1 MNHEY and CDR2 SMNVEV come from the germline V gene (reference sequence). V gave up 6 bases and J gave up 0 bases, with 6 bases separating them. CDR3 coding DNA: TGTGCCAGCAGCGGGAGCTCCTACGAGCAGTACTTC. It is translated as CASSGSSYEQYF.